Below, 20 T cell receptor beta chains from the same sample are listed, as sequenced in a study of glioma-infiltrating T cells after dendritic cell vaccination. Time point here: after dendritic cell vaccination, including at tumor progression/relapse. Produced via immunoSEQ multiplex PCR; TCRdb's table is partial and in-frame only. The repertoire consists of 55,000 to 75,000 clones, with roughly 80% occurring once and the leading ten covering about 15%. Sequences were derived from blood, sampled after dendritic cell vaccination. The receptors here all came from a human donor with glioblastoma.

V usage is TRBV7-2 and J usage is TRBJ1-1, with TRBD1 as a possible D gene (6 bases). Germline-derived CDR1 and CDR2 are SGHTA and FQGNSA. Trimming removed 5 bases from V and 10 bases from J, with 11 bases in between. The CDR3 loop spans 11 amino acids. The DNA for the CDR3 is TGTGCCAGCAGCAGAGGGGGGGGAGCTTTCTTT. It yields the protein CASSRGGGAFF.

The chain joins TRBV5-1 to TRBJ2-3; D remains unclear. This CDR3 region has 14 residues. Per germline, CDR1 SGHRS and CDR2 YFSETQ. The ends were cut back, 0 bases at V and 1 base at J, with 6 bases in the middle. The CDR3 spells CASSLVVGTDTQYF. CDR3 DNA: TGCGCCAGCAGCTTGGTGGTAGGCACAGATACGCAGTATTTT.

The chain has TRBV6-4 and TRBJ2-3; D remains unclear. The CDR3 is 13 amino acids. Between the trimmed V and J ends, which lost 5 bases and 1 base, there was a span of 7 bases. Germline V gives CDR1 MRHNA, CDR2 SNTAGT. The CDR3 loop is CASSPPGTDTQYF. The CDR3 DNA reads as TGTGCCAGCAGTCCCCCGGGCACAGATACGCAGTATTTT.

The genes are TRBV6-6 and TRBJ1-2; tentative D call: TRBD1 (6 bases). The CDR3 covers 15 residues. The germline V gene has CDR1 MNHNY and CDR2 SVGAGI (reference sequence). Trimming pared 2 bases from V and 6 bases from J, leaving 16 bases between. CDR3 sequence reads: CASSYTQKQGDGYTF. Here the CDR3 DNA reads TGTGCCAGCAGTTACACGCAAAAACAGGGTGATGGCTACACCTTC.

The chain has TRBV4-1 and TRBJ2-7, with a possible D match to TRBD2 (6 bases). This CDR3 spans 12 amino acids. Trimming shortened V by 1 base and J by 5 bases, and 6 bases separated the two germline ends. Germline CDR1 reads MGHRA; CDR2 reads YSYEKL. The CDR3: CASSQGRDEQYF. As DNA, the CDR3 is TGCGCCAGCAGCCAAGGGAGGGACGAGCAGTACTTC.

A few counts support this clone. This chain connects TRBV15 to TRBJ2-3; possible D gene TRBD2, 7 bases. Germline lookup yields CDR1 LNHNV and CDR2 YYDKDF (reference sequence). Trimming removed 1 base from V and 1 base from J, with 12 bases in between. This CDR3 has 16 residues. CDR3 sequence: CATSRVRGAGTDTQYF. CDR3 sequence (DNA): TGTGCCACCAGCAGAGTTCGGGGGGCGGGCACAGATACGCAGTATTTT.

The rearrangement uses TRBV11-2 and TRBJ2-2; a weak D match, TRBD1 (6 bases). Germline V gene lookup returns CDR1 SGHAT and CDR2 FQNNGV. The length of the CDR3 is 17 residues. V was clipped by 5 bases and J by 6 bases, with 22 bases between them. The CDR3 region is CASSAIESQGLAGELFF. The CDR3 coding sequence is TGTGCCAGCAGCGCCATAGAGTCCCAGGGGTTGGCCGGGGAGCTGTTTTTT. Based on the CDR3 plus reference TRBV11-2 and TRBJ2-2, the full variable domain is EAGVAQSPRYKIIEKRQSVAFWCNPISGHATLYWYQQILGQGPKLLIQFQNNGVVDDSQLPKDRFSAERLKGVDSTLKIQPAKLEDSAVYLCASSAIESQGLAGELFFGEGSRLTVL.

The CDR3 nucleotides read TGTGCCAGCAGCTTACGGACAGGGGCGGGCATAGGCAATCAGCCCCAGCATTTT. It translates to CASSLRTGAGIGNQPQHF. This chain links TRBV7-9 with TRBJ1-5; 9 nucleotides line up with TRBD1. V dropped 2 bases and J dropped 2; count of bases not matched to a gene: 10. Per the germline V gene, CDR1 is SEHNR and CDR2 is FQNEAQ (reference sequence). The CDR3 runs to 18 residues.

This clone was seen a handful of times. This CDR3 is CASSINRQADYGYTF. Written as DNA, the CDR3 is TGTGCCAGTAGTATCAATAGACAGGCCGACTATGGCTACACCTTC. The chain employs TRBV19 and TRBJ1-2; D might be TRBD1 (6 bases). The CDR3 loop spans 15 amino acids. V dropped 3 bases and J dropped 3 bases, with 14 bases sitting between them. Germline V gives CDR1 LNHDA, CDR2 SQIVND (reference sequence).

This clone occurred a few times. This chain uses TRBV10-3 with TRBJ1-3; 7 bases are a match to TRBD1. The V gene's germline CDR1 is ENHRY and CDR2 SYGVKD. V was pared by 5 bases and J by 3 bases, with 7 bases of the junction left unmatched. The CDR3 has 15 amino acids. For the CDR3, the DNA is TGTGCCATCAGTCCCGCAGGGGGAGATGGAAACACCATATATTTT. This gives the protein CAISPAGGDGNTIYF.

J is TRBJ1-5 and V is TRBV7-6; maybe TRBD1 (6 bases). This CDR3 has 16 amino acids. Trimming removed 0 bases at V and 7 bases at J, with 16 bases between. The V gene's germline CDR1 is SGHVS and CDR2 FNYEAQ. The CDR3 here is CASSLAIGGRDQPQHF. In nucleotides, the CDR3 is TGTGCCAGCAGCTTAGCGATAGGGGGGAGGGACCAGCCCCAGCATTTT.

The sample holds one count of this clone. The gene calls are TRBV9 and TRBJ2-5; TRBD1 aligns across 7 bases. CDR1 and CDR2 (germline): SGDLS, YYNGEE. Trimming cost V 2 bases and J 1 base; bases outside gene matches: 2. This CDR3 contains 14 residues. The CDR3, as DNA: TGTGCCAGCAGCGTCCGGGACAGCCAAGAGACCCAGTACTTC. It translates to CASSVRDSQETQYF.

J is TRBJ1-3 and V is TRBV15; D is unresolved. Trimming left V 0 bases short and J 4 bases short, with 7 bases between. In germline, CDR1 is LNHNV, CDR2 YYDKDF (reference sequence). The CDR3 has 14 amino acids. The chain's CDR3 is CATSRDLRGNTIYF. CDR3 DNA sequence: TGTGCCACCAGCAGAGATCTGAGGGGAAACACCATATATTTT.

This clone came up once. The chain has TRBV11-2 and TRBJ1-1; no firm D call. The CDR3 covers 17 residues. The germline V gene has CDR1 SGHAT and CDR2 FQNNGV. With 1 base removed from V and 1 base from J, the gap between germline ends came to 16 bases. The chain's CDR3 is CASSLVRFGRENTEAFF. The DNA for the CDR3 is TGTGCCAGCAGCTTAGTACGTTTCGGACGGGAGAACACTGAAGCTTTCTTT.

V usage is TRBV4-2 and J usage is TRBJ2-1, with 8 nucleotides matching TRBD2. There are 14 residues in the CDR3. Trimming cost V 0 bases and J 6 bases; bases outside gene matches: 1. The germline CDR1 and CDR2 sequences are LGHNA and YNFKEQ. This CDR3 reads CASSQDGGVNEQFF. The CDR3 DNA reads as TGTGCCAGCAGCCAAGACGGGGGGGTCAATGAGCAGTTCTTC.

The chain uses TRBV4-3 and TRBJ1-2, with TRBD1 matching over 8 bases. This CDR3 has 16 residues. CDR1 is LGHNA and CDR2 is YSLEER in the germline V gene. V shed 0 bases, J shed 6 bases, and the junction held 9 bases outside the gene matches. CDR3 protein: CASSQDGPTGGDGYTF. Here the CDR3 DNA reads TGCGCCAGCAGCCAAGATGGCCCCACAGGGGGGGATGGCTACACCTTC.

The chain uses TRBV7-2 and TRBJ1-2; D may be TRBD1 (6 bases). CDR1 SGHTA and CDR2 FQGNSA come from the germline V gene. The germline V and J ends were trimmed by 4 bases and 7 bases, with 13 bases remaining between them. This CDR3 has 13 residues. The CDR3 loop is CASSSSTGTGYTF. The CDR3 region has the DNA TGTGCCAGCAGCTCTTCAACAGGGACTGGCTACACCTTC.

The chain combines TRBV29-1 with TRBJ1-1; no firm D call. The CDR3 loop spans 11 amino acids. V was shortened by 4 bases and J by 1 base, with 4 bases between the two germline ends. The germline gives CDR1 SQVTM, CDR2 ANQGSEA. The CDR3 region is CSVVGNTEAFF. CDR3 DNA: TGCAGCGTTGTCGGGAACACTGAAGCTTTCTTT.

The J gene is TRBJ1-2, the V gene TRBV10-3; 8 bases are a match to TRBD1. Germline V gives CDR1 ENHRY, CDR2 SYGVKD. This CDR3 is built from 14 residues. Trimming took 6 bases from V and 10 from J; bases not matched to a gene: 13. The CDR3 sequence is CAISPPRDRTSYTF. As DNA, the CDR3 is TGTGCCATCAGCCCCCCCCGGGACAGGACGTCCTACACCTTC.

This clone has more than one count but fewer than ten. This chain uses TRBV4-3 with TRBJ1-1; no clear D. This CDR3 is 14 amino acids long. Trimming took 0 bases from V and 11 from J, leaving 16 bases between them. Germline V gene data show CDR1 as LGHNA and CDR2 as YSLEER. CDR3 sequence: CASSQDTQTPRAFF. As DNA, the CDR3 is TGCGCCAGCAGCCAAGATACGCAGACACCCAGGGCTTTCTTT.